One and the same sample provided the 17 T cell receptor beta chains below, sequenced in a study of blood T cell repertoires in COVID-19. The table came from immunoSEQ multiplex PCR; TCRdb's copy has only in-frame clones and leaves some out. The sample contains around 400,000 clones, less than 90% of which appear only once. Sequencing was performed on PBMCs or T cells enriched from blood (not recorded which). These receptors originate from a woman between 50 and 59 years old who had recovered from COVID-19.

The chain recombines TRBV9 with TRBJ1-2; TRBD1 might be the D (5 bases). Germline V lookup: CDR1 SGDLS, CDR2 YYNGEE. This CDR3 has 15 residues. Trimming shortened V by 0 bases and J by 3 bases, and 12 bases separated the two germline ends. The CDR3 coding sequence is TGTGCCAGCAGCGTAGAGCGGGGCAGGGACTATGGCTACACCTTC. It specifies CASSVERGRDYGYTF.

CDR3 sequence (DNA): TGTGCCAGCAGTTTGGGGTCTTTGGGGGGCACTGAAGCTTTCTTT. Its protein is CASSLGSLGGTEAFF. V is TRBV28 and J is TRBJ1-1, with D maybe TRBD1 (5 bases). The CDR3 contains 15 residues. V was shortened by 3 bases and J by 4 bases, with 15 bases between the two germline ends. Germline lookup yields CDR1 MDHEN and CDR2 SYDVKM.

V gene TRBV5-1 combines with J gene TRBJ2-7; D is perhaps TRBD1 (6 bases). Per the germline V gene, CDR1 is SGHRS and CDR2 is YFSETQ. With 4 bases removed from V and 0 bases from J, the gap between germline ends came to 17 bases. This CDR3 is 16 amino acids long. CDR3: CASSPQGGIFSYEQYF. CDR3 nucleotide sequence: TGCGCCAGCAGCCCACAGGGTGGGATTTTCTCCTACGAGCAGTACTTC.

This clone showed up just a few times. This chain connects TRBV7-2 to TRBJ1-2; D remains ambiguous. V lost 5 bases, J lost 0 bases, and 13 bases lay in between. Germline CDR1 and CDR2: SGHTA and FQGNSA. The CDR3 is 15 residues long. Here the CDR3 DNA reads TGTGCCAGCAGCGTCTCCAGACTTTCTAACTATGGCTACACCTTC. Encoded protein: CASSVSRLSNYGYTF.

The V call is TRBV12-3 or TRBV12-4, the J call TRBJ2-5, with D tentatively TRBD2 (5 bases). Between the trimmed V and J ends, which lost 1 base and 5 bases, there was a span of 8 bases. This CDR3 comprises 13 residues. CDR3 bases: TGTGCCAGCAGTTTAGGAGGGTCCGAGACCCAGTACTTC. It is translated as CASSLGGSETQYF.

The CDR3 loop reads CASRGAQGANTEAFF. The CDR3 nucleotides are TGTGCCAGTAGGGGGGCCCAGGGGGCAAACACTGAAGCTTTCTTT. The rearrangement links TRBV19 to TRBJ1-1; 8 bases line up with TRBD1. CDR3 length: 15 amino acids. Trimming cost V 6 bases and J 2 bases; bases outside gene matches: 8. The germline V gene has CDR1 LNHDA and CDR2 SQIVND (reference sequence). Supplemented by reference TRBV19 and TRBJ1-1, the full variable domain reads DGGITQSPKYLFRKEGQNVTLSCEQNLNHDAMYWYRQDPGQGLRLIYYSQIVNDFQKGDIAEGYSVSREKKESFPLTVTSAQKNPTAFYLCASRGAQGANTEAFFGQGTRLTVV.

CDR3 DNA: TGTGCCAGCAAGCCAGGGAACTATGGCTACACCTTC. Its protein product is CASKPGNYGYTF. The chain employs TRBV2 and TRBJ1-2; D perhaps matches TRBD1 (5 bases). V shed 7 bases and J shed 2 bases, with 8 bases lying between them. The CDR3 length is 12 residues. The germline CDR1 and CDR2 sequences are SNHLY and FYNNEI.

The J gene is TRBJ2-3, the V gene TRBV6-4; 7 bases are shared with TRBD1. V dropped 5 bases and J dropped 5; count of bases not matched to a gene: 10. CDR3 length: 15 amino acids. Germline CDR1 is MRHNA and CDR2 is SNTAGT. The CDR3 DNA is TGTGCCAGCAGTACGACAGGGAATAAGGGAGATACGCAGTATTTT. It yields the protein CASSTTGNKGDTQYF.

V usage is TRBV4-1 and J usage is TRBJ1-3; D is possibly TRBD1 (5 bases). V lost 0 bases and J 0 bases, leaving 6 bases between the germline ends. CDR1 and CDR2 from the germline V gene are MGHRA and YSYEKL. The CDR3 contains 15 residues. The CDR3 DNA follows: TGCGCCAGCAGCCAAGAGGGGCCCTCTGGAAACACCATATATTTT. This translates into CASSQEGPSGNTIYF.

The chain employs TRBV9 and TRBJ2-3, with TRBD2 matching 12 bases. The germline V gene encodes CDR1 SGDLS and CDR2 YYNGEE. Trimming removed 5 bases from V and 6 bases from J; junction bases left unmatched: 19. This CDR3 spans 19 amino acids. The CDR3 DNA follows: TGTGCCAGCAGTCTCAGGCCCCCGGGACTAGCGGGCGTCGGGGATACGCAGTATTTT. It codes for CASSLRPPGLAGVGDTQYF.

The rearrangement uses TRBV19 and TRBJ1-2, with a tentative D call TRBD1 (6 bases). V shed 3 bases and J shed 2 bases, with 16 bases lying between them. From germline, CDR1 is LNHDA and CDR2 SQIVND (reference sequence). This CDR3 spans 16 amino acids. The DNA for the CDR3 is TGTGCCAGTAGTATGAAGGACAGCCGGGGAAACTATGGCTACACCTTC. It is translated as CASSMKDSRGNYGYTF.

This clone was seen a single time. This rearrangement joins TRBV9 to TRBJ1-6; the match to TRBD1 covers 10 bases. V was clipped by 0 bases and J by 14 bases; unmatched bases: 14. CDR1 SGDLS and CDR2 YYNGEE come from the germline V gene. The CDR3 has 17 residues. The CDR3 sequence: CASSVATGGTGVGTLHF. The DNA for the CDR3 is TGTGCCAGCAGCGTAGCTACTGGGGGGACAGGGGTCGGAACCCTCCACTTT.

This sequence joins TRBV30 and TRBJ2-5; D is uncertain. CDR1 is GTSNPN, CDR2 SVGIG, per germline (reference sequence). This CDR3 comprises 11 residues. Trimming took off 5 bases at V and 3 bases at J, with 7 bases between the two ends. This CDR3 is CAWGRKETQYF. Here the CDR3 DNA reads TGTGCCTGGGGTAGAAAAGAGACCCAGTACTTC.

This clone was detected a few times. This chain joins TRBV2 and TRBJ1-3, with a possible D match to TRBD1 (6 bases). This CDR3 region has 13 residues. CDR1 is SNHLY and CDR2 is FYNNEI in the germline V gene. The germline V and J ends were trimmed by 6 bases and 8 bases, with 14 bases remaining between them. This CDR3 reads CASRQGYLDTIYF. CDR3 in DNA: TGTGCCAGCAGACAGGGTTATCTGGACACCATATATTTT.

The chain recombines TRBV5-4 with TRBJ1-2, with no clear D. This CDR3 comprises 14 residues. Trimming cost V 0 bases and J 3 bases, with 9 bases left between them. Germline V gives CDR1 SGHNT, CDR2 YYREEE (reference sequence). CDR3 nucleotides: TGTGCCAGCAGCTTGGAATTGTCGGACTATGGCTACACCTTC. Its translation: CASSLELSDYGYTF.

This chain uses TRBV4-1 with TRBJ2-7; D is possibly TRBD2 (5 bases). The V gene's germline CDR1 is MGHRA and CDR2 YSYEKL. V lost 0 bases to trimming and J lost 2 bases, with 14 bases between them. The CDR3 has 16 amino acids. CDR3 sequence reads: CASSQELGDYPYEQYF. The CDR3 region has the DNA TGCGCCAGCAGCCAAGAGTTGGGAGATTACCCCTACGAGCAGTACTTC.

The rearrangement links TRBV4-2 to TRBJ2-7; 8 bases are a match to TRBD1. Germline assignment: CDR1 LGHNA and CDR2 YNFKEQ. The CDR3 has 16 residues. V gave up 6 bases and J gave up 3 bases; unmatched junction bases: 13. This chain's CDR3 is CASRREADRASYEQYF. The CDR3 DNA follows: TGTGCCAGCAGAAGGGAAGCGGACAGGGCAAGCTACGAGCAGTACTTC.